Presented here are 30 T cell receptor beta chains from one specimen sequenced in a study of blood T cell repertoires in COVID-19. Some clones are missing from TCRdb's copy, which holds only in-frame ones; the method was immunoSEQ multiplex PCR. This sample yields approximately 300,000 clones, of which 87% are seen a single time; 2% to 2.5% belongs to the top ten. The sample consisted of peripheral blood. The receptors were gathered from a woman between 50 and 59 years old who had recovered from COVID-19.

V gene TRBV5-4 combines with J gene TRBJ2-6; D remains unclear. V lost 4 bases, J lost 2 bases, and 13 bases lay in between. Per the germline V gene, CDR1 is SGHNT and CDR2 is YYREEE (reference sequence). CDR3 length: 16 amino acids. The CDR3 region has the DNA TGTGCCAGCAGCCCGGCCTCCCGGGCTGGGGCCAACGTCCTGACTTTC. It encodes CASSPASRAGANVLTF.

This clone was counted between two and nine times. The rearrangement links TRBV7-8 to TRBJ1-1, with D possibly matching TRBD1 (6 bases). The V gene lost 1 base and the J gene lost 6 bases, with 12 bases spanning the gap. Germline V gene lookup returns CDR1 SGHVS and CDR2 FQNEAQ. The CDR3 sequence is 14 residues long. The CDR3 sequence: CASSLVRDNAEAFF. The DNA of the CDR3 is TGTGCCAGCAGCTTAGTCAGGGACAACGCTGAAGCTTTCTTT.

J is TRBJ1-5 and V is TRBV28; 7 nucleotides agree with TRBD1. CDR1 and CDR2 from the germline V gene are MDHEN and SYDVKM. With V trimmed by 3 bases and J by 2 bases, 7 bases remained unmatched. The CDR3 has 16 residues. The DNA of the CDR3 is TGTGCCAGCAGTTTCGTTCTTCAGGGGGGCAATCAGCCCCAGCATTTT. Its translation is CASSFVLQGGNQPQHF.

This clone has only one observation. The chain uses TRBV29-1 and TRBJ2-3; D might be TRBD1 (6 bases). This CDR3 region has 14 residues. V lost 6 bases, J lost 0 bases, and 13 bases lay in between. CDR1 and CDR2 from the germline V gene are SQVTM and ANQGSEA. CDR3: CSVRGQSSTDTQYF. CDR3 nucleotides: TGCAGCGTCCGTGGACAGTCTAGCACAGATACGCAGTATTTT.

This chain connects TRBV28 to TRBJ2-7; weak D call: TRBD1 (5 bases). The CDR3 contains 13 residues. Germline lookup yields CDR1 MDHEN and CDR2 SYDVKM. Trimming took off 1 base at V and 7 bases at J, with 11 bases between the two ends. CDR3 nucleotide sequence: TGTGCCAGCAGTTTATTTTCAGGGCTTGAGCAGTACTTC. Translation gives CASSLFSGLEQYF.

The V gene is TRBV7-9, the J gene TRBJ2-7; D might be TRBD1 (5 bases). Germline V CDR1 and CDR2: SEHNR, FQNEAQ (reference sequence). The CDR3 runs 14 residues. The V and J ends lost 5 bases and 3 bases respectively, with 14 bases between them. The CDR3 spells CASSPDRQSYEQYF. CDR3 nucleotide sequence: TGTGCCAGCAGCCCAGATCGACAGAGCTACGAGCAGTACTTC.

This clone has just one count. The rearrangement uses TRBV11-2 and TRBJ1-1; D might be TRBD1 (6 bases). Germline loops: CDR1 SGHAT, CDR2 FQNNGV. The CDR3 sequence is 14 residues long. V lost 5 bases, J lost 3 bases, and 13 bases lay in between. CDR3 nucleotide sequence: TGTGCCAGCAGCACCGAAGGGGGTGACACTGAAGCTTTCTTT. Encoded protein: CASSTEGGDTEAFF.

This sequence joins TRBV4-3 and TRBJ1-2; tentatively, D is TRBD1 (6 bases). Germline V gives CDR1 LGHNA, CDR2 YSLEER. V was cut by 0 bases and J by 8 bases, with 13 bases left in between. This CDR3 comprises 14 residues. As DNA, the CDR3 is TGCGCCAGCAGCCAAGAACAGGGTTTGAGCGGCTACACCTTC. Its translation: CASSQEQGLSGYTF.

In its sample, this clone was seen once. V usage is TRBV30 and J usage is TRBJ1-5, with TRBD1 matching 7 bases. Trimming took 4 bases from V and 4 from J; bases not matched to a gene: 10. Germline V gene data show CDR1 as GTSNPN and CDR2 as SVGIG (reference sequence). There are 15 residues in the CDR3. This chain's CDR3 is CAWTTGTAFNQPQHF. The DNA for the CDR3 is TGTGCCTGGACTACCGGGACAGCCTTTAATCAGCCCCAGCATTTT.

This chain connects TRBV6-5 to TRBJ2-2, with 8 bases lining up with TRBD1. The CDR3 covers 14 residues. J gave up 3 bases and V 8 bases, and 5 bases lay outside the gene matches. Germline V gene lookup returns CDR1 MNHEY and CDR2 SVGAGI. For the CDR3, the DNA is TGTGCCAGCCGCGGGACAGGACACACCGGGGAGCTGTTTTTT. Translating it yields CASRGTGHTGELFF.

The rearrangement uses TRBV11-2 and TRBJ2-7, with TRBD2 matching 8 bases. The CDR3 has 12 amino acids. J gave up 5 bases and V 7 bases, and 4 bases lay outside the gene matches. Per the germline V gene, CDR1 is SGHAT and CDR2 is FQNNGV. Written as DNA, the CDR3 is TGTGCCAGCACCCCGACTAGCGACGAGCAGTACTTC. It specifies CASTPTSDEQYF.

This rearrangement joins TRBV28 to TRBJ2-7; a weak D match, TRBD1 (5 bases). Germline V CDR1 and CDR2: MDHEN, SYDVKM. V gave up 2 bases and J gave up 2 bases, with 13 bases separating them. The CDR3 runs 15 residues. CDR3 sequence (DNA): TGTGCCAGCAGTTTAGTCCCCAGGGCCCCCTACGAGCAGTACTTC. This sequence encodes CASSLVPRAPYEQYF.

The V gene is TRBV5-5, the J gene TRBJ2-3, with 9 bases that match TRBD1. V was pared by 5 bases and J by 3 bases, with 10 bases of the junction left unmatched. The CDR3 runs to 16 residues. From germline, CDR1 is SGHKS and CDR2 YYEKEE (reference sequence). The CDR3 DNA sequence: TGTGCCAGCAGTCCTTCACAGGGGGCAGGTACAGATACGCAGTATTTT. Its translation is CASSPSQGAGTDTQYF.

This chain joins TRBV5-8 and TRBJ2-7; a possible D gene is TRBD1 (6 bases). The germline CDR1 and CDR2 sequences are SGHTS and YDEGEE. This CDR3 spans 15 amino acids. Trimming took off 1 base at V and 2 bases at J, with 13 bases between the two ends. The DNA of the CDR3 is TGTGCCAGCAGCTTGTTCAGGGGTAGGACCTACGAGCAGTACTTC. Its protein product is CASSLFRGRTYEQYF.

The chain recombines TRBV15 with TRBJ1-1; D possibly corresponds to TRBD1 (5 bases). Germline V gene sequence: CDR1 LNHNV, CDR2 YYDKDF (reference sequence). The CDR3 loop spans 14 amino acids. The ends were cut back, 5 bases at V and 0 bases at J, with 10 bases in the middle. The CDR3 reads CATSGGAMNTEAFF. CDR3 DNA: TGTGCCACCAGCGGAGGGGCCATGAACACTGAAGCTTTCTTT.

V is TRBV9 and J is TRBJ2-7; 9 nucleotides align to TRBD2. The germline V gene has CDR1 SGDLS and CDR2 YYNGEE. The CDR3 runs to 17 residues. The J segment lost 4 bases and the V segment lost 0 bases, leaving 11 bases of the junction unmatched. The CDR3 DNA follows: TGTGCCAGCAGCGTAGCTGCGGGAGGGCCCCTCGGGTACGAGCAGTACTTC. Encoded protein: CASSVAAGGPLGYEQYF.

The CDR3 DNA reads as TGTGCCAGCAGTACCGACAGGGTCCCCAATCAGCCCCAGCATTTT. This translates into CASSTDRVPNQPQHF. The V and J genes are TRBV2 and TRBJ1-5; 7 bases map to TRBD1. Germline CDR1 is SNHLY and CDR2 is FYNNEI. Trimming took 5 bases from V and 3 from J; bases not matched to a gene: 7. The CDR3 length is 15 residues. Full variable domain (outside the CDR3, taken from reference TRBV2 and TRBJ1-5): EPEVTQTPSHQVTQMGQEVILRCVPISNHLYFYWYRQILGQKVEFLVSFYNNEISEKSEIFDDQFSVERPDGSNFTLKIRSTKLEDSAMYFCASSTDRVPNQPQHFGDGTRLSIL.

A few counts support this clone. The gene calls are TRBV24-1 and TRBJ1-3; D is possibly TRBD1 (5 bases). The CDR3 is made up of 16 amino acids. Germline values: CDR1 KGHDR, CDR2 SFDVKD. V was trimmed by 2 bases and J by 2 bases, leaving 12 bases between them. The CDR3 DNA follows: TGTGCCACCAGTGATTCCAAGGGGTCGACTGGAAACACCATATATTTT. This codes for CATSDSKGSTGNTIYF.

The V call is TRBV29-1, the J call TRBJ1-1; 10 bases align to TRBD1. Germline V gene sequence: CDR1 SQVTM, CDR2 ANQGSEA. V was clipped by 8 bases and J by 5 bases; unmatched bases: 8. The CDR3 runs to 13 residues. CDR3 sequence reads: CSSGTGDGTEAFF. In DNA form, the CDR3 reads TGCAGCAGCGGGACAGGGGACGGGACTGAAGCTTTCTTT.

Comment on this clone: One end of the junction fails to match germline, which may point to a read error. The rearrangement links TRBV28 to TRBJ1-2; tentative D call: TRBD1 (5 bases). The V gene's germline CDR1 is MDHEN and CDR2 SYDVKM. The CDR3 runs to 16 residues. This chain's CDR3 is CASSWGTPPIPYSYTF. CDR3 nucleotide sequence: TGTGCCAGCAGTTGGGGGACTCCCCCTATCCCCTATAGCTACACCTTC.

The chain has TRBV3-1 (or the pseudogene TRBV3-2) and TRBJ2-5, with D tentatively TRBD1 (5 bases). Germline loops: CDR1 LGHDT, CDR2 YNNKEL (reference sequence). There are 16 residues in the CDR3. Trimming took 1 base from V and 4 from J, leaving 16 bases between them. The CDR3 sequence is CASSQGFSGWGETQYF. CDR3 nucleotide sequence: TGTGCCAGCAGCCAAGGGTTTTCAGGGTGGGGAGAGACCCAGTACTTC.

V gene TRBV28 combines with J gene TRBJ1-2; TRBD1 aligns across 7 bases. Per the germline V gene, CDR1 is MDHEN and CDR2 is SYDVKM. This CDR3 region has 13 residues. J was trimmed by 2 bases and V by 9 bases; bases with no gene match: 6. The CDR3 here is CASRTGVNYGYTF. The CDR3 DNA follows: TGTGCCAGTAGGACAGGAGTCAACTATGGCTACACCTTC.

V is TRBV27 and J is TRBJ2-7, with D perhaps TRBD1 (6 bases). The CDR3 spans 14 residues. V was trimmed by 4 bases and J by 0 bases, leaving 10 bases between them. Per the germline V gene, CDR1 is MNHEY and CDR2 is SMNVEV (reference sequence). CDR3: CASSSGVPSYEQYF. DNA for the CDR3: TGTGCCAGCAGTTCAGGGGTCCCCTCCTACGAGCAGTACTTC.

V and J are TRBV6-2 or TRBV6-3 and TRBJ2-5; 9 bases align to TRBD2. Trimming cost V 2 bases and J 6 bases; bases outside gene matches: 7. The CDR3 covers 15 residues. Per the germline V gene, CDR1 is MNHEY and CDR2 is SVGEGT. Written as DNA, the CDR3 is TGTGCCAGCAGTTACCTTAGCGGGAGAACGAAGACCCAGTACTTC. Amino acids: CASSYLSGRTKTQYF.

V usage is TRBV5-1 and J usage is TRBJ2-7, with 9 bases fitting TRBD2. The CDR3 loop spans 15 amino acids. The V segment lost 0 bases and the J segment 4 bases; nucleotides outside the gene matches: 5. Germline V gene lookup returns CDR1 SGHRS and CDR2 YFSETQ. The CDR3 sequence is CASSLVSGGQYEQYF. CDR3 in DNA: TGCGCCAGCAGCTTGGTCAGCGGGGGGCAGTACGAGCAGTACTTC.

This clone appeared a few times. This chain links TRBV30 with TRBJ1-1; D is undetermined. The CDR3 runs 16 residues. V was shortened by 4 bases and J by 5 bases, with 23 bases between the two germline ends. CDR1 is GTSNPN, CDR2 SVGIG, per germline (reference sequence). As DNA, the CDR3 is TGTGCCTGGACGATTCCTGGGCCAGCAAGAGGGACTGAAGCTTTCTTT. As protein: CAWTIPGPARGTEAFF. Complete variable domain (other parts from reference TRBV30 and TRBJ1-1): SQTIHQWPATLVQPVGSPLSLECTVEGTSNPNLYWYRQAAGRGLQLLFYSVGIGQISSEVPQNLSASRPQDRQFILSSKKLLLSDSGFYLCAWTIPGPARGTEAFFGQGTRLTVV.

This clone has only a few counts. The V gene is TRBV28, the J gene TRBJ1-3; TRBD1 matches 7 bases. J was trimmed by 3 bases and V by 3 bases; bases with no gene match: 5. The CDR3 contains 15 residues. Germline V gene sequence: CDR1 MDHEN, CDR2 SYDVKM. The CDR3 DNA follows: TGTGCCAGCAGTTTGACAGGGATCAATGGAAACACCATATATTTT. Encoded protein: CASSLTGINGNTIYF.

J is TRBJ1-5 and V is TRBV6-4, with 7 bases identical to TRBD1. V dropped 10 bases and J dropped 3; count of bases not matched to a gene: 12. Germline V gene data show CDR1 as MRHNA and CDR2 as SNTAGT. CDR3 length: 15 amino acids. The CDR3 spells CAIGGGTADNQPQHF. The CDR3 nucleotides are TGTGCCATCGGGGGGGGGACAGCAGACAATCAGCCCCAGCATTTT.

The chain's CDR3 is CASSHGGLETQYF. The CDR3 DNA is TGTGCCAGCTCACACGGGGGTTTAGAGACCCAGTACTTC. This chain uses TRBV18 with TRBJ2-5; D is perhaps TRBD2 (6 bases). CDR3 length equals 13 residues. In germline, CDR1 is KGHSH, CDR2 LQKENI. Trimming left V 4 bases short and J 4 bases short, with 10 bases between. Filled out from reference TRBV18 and TRBJ2-5, the complete variable domain reads NAGVMQNPRHLVRRRGQEARLRCSPMKGHSHVYWYRQLPEEGLKFMVYLQKENIIDESGMPKERFSAEFPKEGPSILRIQQVVRGDSAAYFCASSHGGLETQYFGPGTRLLVL.

This chain connects TRBV13 to TRBJ1-1, with 7 bases lining up with TRBD1. V was pared by 5 bases and J by 4 bases, with 13 bases of the junction left unmatched. The germline CDR1 and CDR2 sequences are PRHDT and FYEKMQ (reference sequence). CDR3 size: 16 residues. The CDR3 DNA follows: TGTGCCAGCAGCCCGTCGACAGGGCGGTGGCGCACTGAAGCTTTCTTT. Protein: CASSPSTGRWRTEAFF.